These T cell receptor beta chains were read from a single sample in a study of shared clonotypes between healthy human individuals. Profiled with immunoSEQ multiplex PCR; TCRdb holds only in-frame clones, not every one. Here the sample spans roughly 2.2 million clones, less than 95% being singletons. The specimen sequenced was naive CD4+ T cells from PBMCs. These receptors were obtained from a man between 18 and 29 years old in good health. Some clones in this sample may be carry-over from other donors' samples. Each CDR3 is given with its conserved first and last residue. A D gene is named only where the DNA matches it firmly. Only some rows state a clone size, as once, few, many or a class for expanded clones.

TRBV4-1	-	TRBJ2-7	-	CASSQDRTEPYEQYF	TGCGCCAGCAGCCAAGATAGGACGGAGCCGTACGAGCAGTACTTC
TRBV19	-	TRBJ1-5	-	CASSTQPEGNQPQHF	TGTGCCAGTAGTACCCAGCCTGAGGGCAATCAGCCCCAGCATTTT
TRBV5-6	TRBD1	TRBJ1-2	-	CASSWDRRNYGYTF	TGTGCCAGCAGCTGGGACAGACGAAACTATGGCTACACCTTC
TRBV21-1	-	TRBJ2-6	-	CASSNRHGATDMDLRANVLTF	TGTGCCAGCAGCAATAGGCATGGGGCTACAGACATGGATCTGAGGGCCAACGTCCTGACTTTC
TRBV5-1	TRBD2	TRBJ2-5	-	CASSVGGLESETQYF	TGCGCCAGCAGCGTGGGAGGACTAGAATCAGAGACCCAGTACTTC
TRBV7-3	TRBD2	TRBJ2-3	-	CASSLGLAGVSDTQYF	TGTGCCAGCAGCTTGGGACTAGCGGGAGTTTCAGATACGCAGTATTTT
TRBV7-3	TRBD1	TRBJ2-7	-	CASSSGTGSEQYF	TGTGCCAGCAGCTCCGGGACAGGTTCCGAGCAGTACTTC
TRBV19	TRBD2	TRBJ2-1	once	CASTPSGSGSRVFF	TGTGCCAGTACCCCATCGGGTAGCGGGAGCCGAGTGTTCTTC
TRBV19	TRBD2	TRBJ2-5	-	CASSIGSSGRAVSPETQYF	TGTGCCAGTAGTATAGGGAGTAGCGGGAGGGCCGTCTCTCCGGAGACCCAGTACTTC
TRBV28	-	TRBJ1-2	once	CASSFQGNGYTF	TGTGCCAGCAGTTTTCAAGGGAATGGCTACACCTTC
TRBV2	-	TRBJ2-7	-	CASSGVHEQYF	TGTGCCAGCAGCGGGGTCCACGAGCAGTACTTC
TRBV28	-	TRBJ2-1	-	CASSLGGAYNEQFF	TGTGCCAGCAGTTTAGGTGGTGCTTACAATGAGCAGTTCTTC
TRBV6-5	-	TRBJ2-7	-	CASSFQPGNQYEQYF	TGTGCCAGCAGTTTCCAGCCCGGTAATCAATACGAGCAGTACTTC
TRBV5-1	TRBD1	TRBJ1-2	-	CASSLGGQDYGYTF	TGCGCCAGCAGCTTGGGAGGACAGGACTATGGCTACACCTTC
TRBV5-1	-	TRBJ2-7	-	CASSVDRISYEQYF	TGCGCCAGCAGCGTCGACAGGATCTCCTACGAGCAGTACTTC
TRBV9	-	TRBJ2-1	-	CASTPGLTGEQFF	TGTGCCAGCACCCCGGGACTCACCGGTGAGCAGTTCTTC
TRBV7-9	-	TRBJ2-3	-	CASSLGRLARTDTQYF	TGTGCCAGCAGCTTAGGACGGCTAGCTCGCACAGATACGCAGTATTTT
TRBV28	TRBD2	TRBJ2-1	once	CASSTSGWPDEQFF	TGTGCCAGCAGTACTAGCGGGTGGCCAGACGAGCAGTTCTTC
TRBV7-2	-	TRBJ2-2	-	CASSLATVTGELFF	TGTGCCAGCAGCTTAGCGACAGTCACCGGGGAGCTGTTTTTT
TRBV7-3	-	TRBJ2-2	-	CASSPEGSNTGELFF	TGTGCCAGCAGCCCGGAGGGGTCGAACACCGGGGAGCTGTTTTTT
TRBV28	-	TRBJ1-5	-	CATSLGPKDRHNQPQHF	TGTGCCACTTCCTTAGGACCTAAGGACAGACACAATCAGCCCCAGCATTTT
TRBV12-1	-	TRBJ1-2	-	CASSRSRSARILNYGYTF	TGTGCCAGCAGTCGAAGCCGGTCGGCCCGGATCCTTAACTATGGCTACACCTTC
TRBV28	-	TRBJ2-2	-	CASSTPGWDTGELFF	TGTGCCAGCAGCACGCCGGGCTGGGACACCGGGGAGCTGTTTTTT
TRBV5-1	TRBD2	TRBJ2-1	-	CASSLDAGVDEQFF	TGCGCCAGCAGCTTGGATGCGGGGGTAGATGAGCAGTTCTTC
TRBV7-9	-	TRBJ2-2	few	CATEKGQNTGELFF	TGTGCCACCGAAAAAGGACAGAACACCGGGGAGCTGTTTTTT
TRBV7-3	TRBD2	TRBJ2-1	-	CASSVKLAGHNEQFF	TGTGCCAGCAGCGTAAAACTAGCGGGGCACAATGAGCAGTTCTTC
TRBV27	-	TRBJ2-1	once	CASSRLLVGFTYNEQFF	TGTGCCAGCAGTCGTTTATTGGTGGGGTTTACCTACAATGAGCAGTTCTTC
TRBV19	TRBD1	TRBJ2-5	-	CASSAGQEETQYF	TGTGCCAGTAGTGCCGGACAGGAGGAGACCCAGTACTTC
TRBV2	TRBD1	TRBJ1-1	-	CASSFRQGPEGSTEAFF	TGTGCCAGCAGTTTTCGACAGGGCCCCGAAGGTAGCACTGAAGCTTTCTTT
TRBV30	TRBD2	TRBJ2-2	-	CAWRDPPSSGRSTGELFF	TGTGCCTGGAGGGATCCCCCTTCCAGCGGGAGGTCCACCGGGGAGCTGTTTTTT
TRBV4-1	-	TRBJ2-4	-	CASSPVGGGAKNIQYF	TGCGCCAGCAGCCCGGTGGGGGGTGGAGCCAAAAACATTCAGTACTTC
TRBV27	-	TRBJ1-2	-	CASSLSGVLHYGYTF	TGTGCCAGCAGTTTATCGGGGGTCTTGCACTATGGCTACACCTTC
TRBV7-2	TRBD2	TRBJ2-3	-	CASSLKWERGGTQYF	TGTGCCAGCAGCTTAAAGTGGGAGCGGGGGGGTACGCAGTATTTT
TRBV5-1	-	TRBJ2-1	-	CASSLTPSTPNEQFF	TGCGCCAGCAGCTTGACTCCCTCGACTCCCAATGAGCAGTTCTTC